What follows are 3 T cell receptor beta chains derived from one specimen sequenced in a study of blood T cell repertoires in COVID-19. Sequencing used immunoSEQ multiplex PCR; TCRdb keeps in-frame clones, though not all of them. The sample gives some 100,000 clones, roughly 86% of which show up once; 25% is in the top ten. The sequenced sample was peripheral blood. The receptor source for this set is a human donor in a cohort sampled during active COVID-19.

The rearrangement uses TRBV19 and TRBJ2-1; tentatively, D is TRBD1 (5 bases). This CDR3 is built from 13 residues. Germline V gives CDR1 LNHDA, CDR2 SQIVND (reference sequence). Between the trimmed V and J ends, which lost 6 bases and 1 base, there was a span of 7 bases. CDR3 loop: CASSDSSYNEQFF. CDR3 in DNA: TGTGCCAGTAGCGACAGTTCCTACAATGAGCAGTTCTTC.

The J gene is TRBJ2-7, the V gene TRBV4-2; D might be TRBD2 (5 bases). V shed 4 bases and J shed 3 bases, with 13 bases lying between them. The CDR3 has 14 amino acids. CDR1 and CDR2 (germline): LGHNA, YNFKEQ. The chain's CDR3 is CASSLGRSGYEQYF. The CDR3 DNA follows: TGTGCCAGCAGCCTAGGTAGAAGCGGCTACGAGCAGTACTTC.

The CDR3 sequence is CASSPGQGPQTEAFF. The CDR3 DNA reads TGTGCCAGCAGCCCTGGACAGGGCCCCCAAACTGAAGCTTTCTTT. The gene calls are TRBV7-9 and TRBJ1-1; 8 bases match TRBD1. This CDR3 region has 15 residues. Per germline, CDR1 SEHNR and CDR2 FQNEAQ (reference sequence). Unmatched junction bases numbered 10, after V lost 5 bases and J lost 5 bases.